The present T cell receptor (beta chain) was sequenced within a study of blood T cell repertoires in COVID-19. This clone was picked up one time. This table comes from immunoSEQ multiplex PCR, and its TCRdb copy is limited to in-frame clones, with some not included. The sample holds about 290,000 clones, around four fifths seen once. Looked up from germline, CDR1 is MDHEN and CDR2 is SYDVKM. The V gene lost 3 bases and the J gene lost 6 bases, with 9 bases spanning the gap. The CDR3 runs to 13 residues. The chain uses TRBV28 and TRBJ1-5, with D possibly matching TRBD1 (5 bases). The clonotype was recovered from a woman between 50 and 59 years old with active or convalescent COVID-19. Sequences were obtained from peripheral blood. This CDR3 is CASSFFRGQPQHF. The CDR3 region has the DNA TGTGCCAGCAGTTTTTTTAGGGGTCAGCCCCAGCATTTT. The variable domain in full, completed from reference TRBV28 and TRBJ1-5, reads DVKVTQSSRYLVKRTGEKVFLECVQDMDHENMFWYRQDPGLGLRLIYFSYDVKMKEKGDIPEGYSVSREKKERFSLILESASTNQTSMYLCASSFFRGQPQHFGDGTRLSIL.